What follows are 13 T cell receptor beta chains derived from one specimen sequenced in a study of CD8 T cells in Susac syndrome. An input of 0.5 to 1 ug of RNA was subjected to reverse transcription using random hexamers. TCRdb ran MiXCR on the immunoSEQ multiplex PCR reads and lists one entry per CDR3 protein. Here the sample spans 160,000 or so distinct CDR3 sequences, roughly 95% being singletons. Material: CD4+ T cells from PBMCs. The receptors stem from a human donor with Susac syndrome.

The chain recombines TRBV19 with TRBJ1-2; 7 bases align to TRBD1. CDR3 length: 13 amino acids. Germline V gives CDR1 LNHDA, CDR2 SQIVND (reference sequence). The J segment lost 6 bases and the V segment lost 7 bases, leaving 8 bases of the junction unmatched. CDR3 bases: TGTGCCAGTACCCTTGGACAGGCGGATGGCTACACCTTC. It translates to CASTLGQADGYTF.

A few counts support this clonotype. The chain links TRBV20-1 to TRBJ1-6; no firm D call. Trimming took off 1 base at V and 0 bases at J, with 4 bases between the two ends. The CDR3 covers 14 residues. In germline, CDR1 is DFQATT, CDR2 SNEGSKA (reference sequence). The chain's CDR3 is CSARGSSYNSPLHF. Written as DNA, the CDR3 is TGCAGTGCTAGAGGGAGCTCCTATAATTCACCCCTCCACTTT.

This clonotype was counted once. The CDR3 sequence is CSARDDRGSPLHF. CDR3 nucleotide sequence: TGCAGTGCTAGAGACGACAGGGGTTCACCCCTCCACTTT. V is TRBV20-1 and J is TRBJ1-6, with 8 bases identical to TRBD1. The CDR3 loop spans 13 amino acids. Germline CDR1 reads DFQATT; CDR2 reads SNEGSKA (reference sequence). The V and J ends lost 0 bases and 9 bases, in that order; junction bases with no gene match: 1.

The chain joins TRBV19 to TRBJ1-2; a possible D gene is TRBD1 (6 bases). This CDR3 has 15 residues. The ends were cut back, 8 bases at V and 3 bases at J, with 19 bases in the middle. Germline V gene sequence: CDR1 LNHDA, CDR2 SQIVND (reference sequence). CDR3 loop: CASGTVGGRYYGYTF. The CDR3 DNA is TGTGCCAGTGGGACTGTTGGGGGCAGGTACTATGGCTACACCTTC.

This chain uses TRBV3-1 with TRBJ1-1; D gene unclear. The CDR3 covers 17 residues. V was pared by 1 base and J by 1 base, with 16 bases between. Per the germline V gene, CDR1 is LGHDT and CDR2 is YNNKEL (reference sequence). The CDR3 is CASSQGQRLTSNTEAFF. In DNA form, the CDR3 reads TGTGCCAGCAGCCAAGGGCAAAGACTTACGTCGAACACTGAAGCTTTCTTT.

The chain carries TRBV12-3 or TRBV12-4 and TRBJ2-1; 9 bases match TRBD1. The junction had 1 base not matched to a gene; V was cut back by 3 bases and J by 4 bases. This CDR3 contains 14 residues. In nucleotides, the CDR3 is TGTGCCAGCAGTTTGGGGACAGGGTACAATGAGCAGTTCTTC. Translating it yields CASSLGTGYNEQFF.

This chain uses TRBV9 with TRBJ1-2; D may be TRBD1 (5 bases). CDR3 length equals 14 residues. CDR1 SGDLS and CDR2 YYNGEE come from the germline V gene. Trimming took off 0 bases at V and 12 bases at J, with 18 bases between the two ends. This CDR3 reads CASSVAADAGAHTF. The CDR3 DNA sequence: TGTGCCAGCAGCGTAGCCGCCGATGCCGGGGCTCACACCTTC.

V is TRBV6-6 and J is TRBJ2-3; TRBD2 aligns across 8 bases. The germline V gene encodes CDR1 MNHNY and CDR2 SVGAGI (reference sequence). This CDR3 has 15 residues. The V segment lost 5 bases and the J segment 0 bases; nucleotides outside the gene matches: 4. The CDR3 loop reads CASSERGSSTDTQYF. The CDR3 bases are TGTGCCAGCAGTGAGCGGGGGAGTAGCACAGATACGCAGTATTTT.

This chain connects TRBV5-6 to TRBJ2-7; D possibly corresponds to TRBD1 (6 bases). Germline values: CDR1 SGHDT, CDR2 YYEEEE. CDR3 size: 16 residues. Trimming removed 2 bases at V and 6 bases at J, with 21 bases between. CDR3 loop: CASSFRGQLLFSEQYF. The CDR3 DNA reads TGTGCCAGCAGCTTTAGAGGACAGCTATTATTCTCCGAGCAGTACTTC.

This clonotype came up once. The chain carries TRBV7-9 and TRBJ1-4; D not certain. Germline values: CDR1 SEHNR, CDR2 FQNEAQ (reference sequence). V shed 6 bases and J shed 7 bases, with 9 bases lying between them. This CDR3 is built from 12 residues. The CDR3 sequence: CASRTDGEKLFF. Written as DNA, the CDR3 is TGTGCCAGCAGAACGGACGGTGAAAAACTGTTTTTT. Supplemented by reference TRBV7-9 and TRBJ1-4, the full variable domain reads DTGVSQNPRHKITKRGQNVTFRCDPISEHNRLYWYRQTLGQGPEFLTYFQNEAQLEKSRLLSDRFSAERPKGSFSTLEIQRTEQGDSAMYLCASRTDGEKLFFGSGTQLSVL.

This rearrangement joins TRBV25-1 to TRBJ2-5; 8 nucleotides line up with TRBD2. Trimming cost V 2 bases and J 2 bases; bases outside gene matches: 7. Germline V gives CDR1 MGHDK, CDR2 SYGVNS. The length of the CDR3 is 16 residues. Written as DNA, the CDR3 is TGTGCCAGCAGTGAAATGAAGGGCGGGGGGCAAGAGACCCAGTACTTC. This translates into CASSEMKGGGQETQYF.

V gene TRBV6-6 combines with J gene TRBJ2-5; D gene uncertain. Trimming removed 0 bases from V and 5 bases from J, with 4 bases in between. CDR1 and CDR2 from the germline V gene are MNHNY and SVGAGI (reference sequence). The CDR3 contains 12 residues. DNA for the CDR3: TGTGCCAGCAGTTACTCGACGGAGACCCAGTACTTC. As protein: CASSYSTETQYF.

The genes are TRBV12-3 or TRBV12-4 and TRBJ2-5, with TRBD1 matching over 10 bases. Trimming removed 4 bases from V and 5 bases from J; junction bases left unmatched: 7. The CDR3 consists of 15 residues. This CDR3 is CASSSIGQGEETQYF. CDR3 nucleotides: TGTGCCAGCAGTTCCATAGGACAGGGGGAGGAGACCCAGTACTTC.